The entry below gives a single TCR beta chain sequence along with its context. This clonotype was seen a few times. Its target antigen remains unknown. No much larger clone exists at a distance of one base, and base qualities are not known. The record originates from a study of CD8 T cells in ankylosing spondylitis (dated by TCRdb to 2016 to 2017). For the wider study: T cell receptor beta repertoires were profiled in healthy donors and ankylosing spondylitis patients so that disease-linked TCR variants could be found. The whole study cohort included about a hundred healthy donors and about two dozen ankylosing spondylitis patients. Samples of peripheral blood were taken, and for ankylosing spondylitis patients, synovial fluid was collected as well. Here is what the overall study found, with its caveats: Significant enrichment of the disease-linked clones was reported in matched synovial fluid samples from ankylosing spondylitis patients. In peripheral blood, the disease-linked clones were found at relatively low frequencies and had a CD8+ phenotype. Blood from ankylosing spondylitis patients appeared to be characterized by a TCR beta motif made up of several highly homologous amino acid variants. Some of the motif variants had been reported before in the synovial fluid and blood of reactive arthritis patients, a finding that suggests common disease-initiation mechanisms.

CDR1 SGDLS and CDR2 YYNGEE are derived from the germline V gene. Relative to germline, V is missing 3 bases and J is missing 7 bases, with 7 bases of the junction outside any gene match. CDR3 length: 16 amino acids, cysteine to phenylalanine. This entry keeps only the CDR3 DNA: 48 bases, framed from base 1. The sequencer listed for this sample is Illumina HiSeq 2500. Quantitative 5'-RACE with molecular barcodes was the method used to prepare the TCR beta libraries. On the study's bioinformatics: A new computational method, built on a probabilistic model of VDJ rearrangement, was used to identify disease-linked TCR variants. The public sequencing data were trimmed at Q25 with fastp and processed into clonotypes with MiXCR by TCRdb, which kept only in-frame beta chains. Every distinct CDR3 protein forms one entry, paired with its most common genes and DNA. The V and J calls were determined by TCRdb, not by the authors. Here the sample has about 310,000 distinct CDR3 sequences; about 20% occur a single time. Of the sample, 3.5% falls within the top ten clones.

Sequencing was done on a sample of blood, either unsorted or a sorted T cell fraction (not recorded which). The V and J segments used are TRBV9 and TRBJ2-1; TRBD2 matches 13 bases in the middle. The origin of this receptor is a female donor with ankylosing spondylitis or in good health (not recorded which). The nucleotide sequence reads TGTGCCAGCAGCGCCCGGACTAGCGGGAGTCGGAATGAGCAGTTCTTC. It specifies CASSARTSGSRNEQFF. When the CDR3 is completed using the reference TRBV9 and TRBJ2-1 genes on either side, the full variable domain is DSGVTQTPKHLITATGQRVTLRCSPRSGDLSVYWYQQSLDQGLQFLIQYYNGEERAKGNILERFSAQQFPDLHSELNLSSLELGDSALYFCASSARTSGSRNEQFFGPGTRLTVL.